Shown below are 30 T cell receptor beta chains from a single sample sequenced in a study of shared clonotypes between healthy human individuals. Sequenced by immunoSEQ multiplex PCR; TCRdb stores in-frame clones only, minus some. The table shows about 330,000 clones, with roughly 87% occurring only once. Input material: memory CD8+ T cells sorted from blood. Subset of the sample: CD45RO+ cells pooled with CCR7-negative TemRA cells. These TCRs come from a man younger than 35 in good health.

This chain joins TRBV28 and TRBJ2-7; tentative D call: TRBD2 (5 bases). The ends were cut back, 5 bases at V and 3 bases at J, with 11 bases in the middle. The germline CDR1 and CDR2 sequences are MDHEN and SYDVKM. This CDR3 has 13 amino acids. CDR3 protein: CASSETEGYEQYF. The CDR3 DNA is TGTGCCAGCAGTGAGACCGAGGGCTACGAGCAGTACTTC.

The chain uses TRBV5-4 and TRBJ2-7; D gene uncertain. V was cut by 4 bases and J by 3 bases, with 11 bases left in between. Germline-derived CDR1 and CDR2 are SGHNT and YYREEE (reference sequence). The CDR3 length is 13 residues. The CDR3 sequence is CASSIAPYYEQYF. DNA of the CDR3: TGTGCCAGCAGCATCGCCCCTTACTACGAGCAGTACTTC.

V gene TRBV4-3 combines with J gene TRBJ2-5; D perhaps matches TRBD2 (5 bases). Germline lookup yields CDR1 LGHNA and CDR2 YSLEER. There are 13 residues in the CDR3. The V end was cut by 2 bases, the J end by 5 bases, with 9 bases between. As DNA, the CDR3 is TGCGCCAGCAGCCAAAGAGGGATGGAGACCCAGTACTTC. This encodes CASSQRGMETQYF.

The CDR3 spells CASSGHRGGVLREQYF. CDR3 nucleotides: TGTGCCAGCAGCGGCCACAGGGGTGGGGTCCTACGTGAGCAGTACTTC. The chain uses TRBV11-2 and TRBJ2-7; 7 positions match TRBD1. V lost 5 bases to trimming and J lost 7 bases; unmatched junction nucleotides: 17. CDR1 and CDR2 (germline): SGHAT, FQNNGV. The CDR3 covers 16 residues.

This clone was observed once. This chain uses TRBV7-9 with TRBJ2-7; 7 positions match TRBD1. The CDR3 sequence is 15 residues long. Trimming removed 3 bases from V and 5 bases from J; junction bases left unmatched: 10. Per germline, CDR1 SEHNR and CDR2 FQNEAQ (reference sequence). The CDR3 DNA reads TGTGCCAGCAGCTTGGAACAGGGGAAGGGGCACGAGCAGTACTTC. Translating it yields CASSLEQGKGHEQYF. Full variable domain (outside the CDR3, taken from reference TRBV7-9 and TRBJ2-7): DTGVSQNPRHKITKRGQNVTFRCDPISEHNRLYWYRQTLGQGPEFLTYFQNEAQLEKSRLLSDRFSAERPKGSFSTLEIQRTEQGDSAMYLCASSLEQGKGHEQYFGPGTRLTVT.

The J gene is TRBJ1-1, the V gene TRBV5-4; D unclear. The V and J ends lost 4 bases and 1 base respectively, with 14 bases between them. This CDR3 has 15 amino acids. Germline V gene sequence: CDR1 SGHNT, CDR2 YYREEE (reference sequence). CDR3 sequence reads: CASSPRLAGNTEAFF. CDR3 in DNA: TGTGCCAGCAGCCCCCGGTTAGCAGGGAACACTGAAGCTTTCTTT.

The chain is built from TRBV5-5 and TRBJ2-7, with D perhaps being TRBD1 or TRBD2 (5 bases each). Trimming removed 8 bases from V and 1 base from J, with 13 bases in between. The CDR3 runs to 13 residues. Germline assignment: CDR1 SGHKS and CDR2 YYEKEE (reference sequence). CDR3 DNA sequence: TGTGCCAGTTGGGACGGAACATCCTACGAGCAGTACTTC. Protein sequence: CASWDGTSYEQYF. Using reference TRBV5-5 and TRBJ2-7 for the parts outside the CDR3, the full variable domain is DAGVTQSPTHLIKTRGQQVTLRCSPISGHKSVSWYQQVLGQGPQFIFQYYEKEERGRGNFPDRFSARQFPNYSSELNVNALLLGDSALYLCASWDGTSYEQYFGPGTRLTVT.

This rearrangement joins TRBV27 to TRBJ1-4; the D is unclear. V lost 5 bases and J 4 bases, leaving 8 bases between the germline ends. Germline values: CDR1 MNHEY, CDR2 SMNVEV (reference sequence). The CDR3 runs to 13 residues. CDR3 nucleotide sequence: TGTGCCAGCAGTCTCGGATATAATGAAAAACTGTTTTTT. Amino acids: CASSLGYNEKLFF.

The chain joins TRBV30 to TRBJ2-7; possibly TRBD1 for D (5 bases). Germline values: CDR1 GTSNPN, CDR2 SVGIG (reference sequence). The CDR3 is made up of 13 amino acids. Trimming pared 3 bases from V and 2 bases from J, leaving 11 bases between. The CDR3 region has the DNA TGTGCCTGGAGCATTGGGGCAACCTACGAGCAGTACTTC. It is translated as CAWSIGATYEQYF. Filled out from reference TRBV30 and TRBJ2-7, the complete variable domain reads SQTIHQWPATLVQPVGSPLSLECTVEGTSNPNLYWYRQAAGRGLQLLFYSVGIGQISSEVPQNLSASRPQDRQFILSSKKLLLSDSGFYLCAWSIGATYEQYFGPGTRLTVT.

The rearrangement links TRBV27 to TRBJ2-7; no firm D call. Germline-derived CDR1 and CDR2 are MNHEY and SMNVEV (reference sequence). V was clipped by 4 bases and J by 3 bases, with 13 bases between them. This CDR3 is built from 14 residues. In DNA form, the CDR3 reads TGTGCCAGCAGTTCGGACGGCTCATACTACGAGCAGTACTTC. Amino acid sequence: CASSSDGSYYEQYF.

V and J are TRBV13 and TRBJ1-3; D unresolved. CDR1 is PRHDT and CDR2 is FYEKMQ in the germline V gene (reference sequence). The CDR3 consists of 12 residues. Trimming cost V 2 bases and J 8 bases, with 7 bases left between them. The CDR3 nucleotides read TGTGCCAGCAGCTTAAACCGGGACACCATATATTTT. Translated, it gives CASSLNRDTIYF.

The rearrangement links TRBV4-1 to TRBJ2-1; 8 bases align to TRBD1. The trim removed 1 base at V and 4 bases at J, leaving 12 bases unmatched. This CDR3 spans 18 amino acids. Germline V gene data show CDR1 as MGHRA and CDR2 as YSYEKL. CDR3 sequence reads: CASSQGFPYRGWYNEQFF. DNA for the CDR3: TGCGCCAGCAGCCAAGGGTTTCCCTACAGGGGGTGGTACAATGAGCAGTTCTTC.

This clone showed up just once. This chain connects TRBV27 to TRBJ2-3; 10 bases are a match to TRBD2. The V gene's germline CDR1 is MNHEY and CDR2 SMNVEV (reference sequence). The J segment lost 2 bases and the V segment lost 4 bases, leaving 6 bases of the junction unmatched. There are 16 residues in the CDR3. CDR3 sequence reads: CASSSPSGGVTDTQYF. CDR3 DNA: TGTGCCAGCAGTTCCCCCAGCGGGGGGGTCACAGATACGCAGTATTTT.

The CDR3 loop is CASSPSGGANTGELFF. DNA of the CDR3: TGTGCCAGCAGCCCTTCCGGAGGAGCGAACACCGGGGAGCTGTTTTTT. The chain uses TRBV9 and TRBJ2-2, with D possibly TRBD2 on 5 matching bases. Germline lookup yields CDR1 SGDLS and CDR2 YYNGEE. Trimming left V 4 bases short and J 0 bases short, with 13 bases between. There are 16 residues in the CDR3.

The V call is TRBV30, the J call TRBJ1-1; 9 bases align to TRBD1. V trimming: 4 bases; J trimming: 5 bases; junction bases outside the gene matches: 5. CDR3 size: 13 residues. Germline V gives CDR1 GTSNPN, CDR2 SVGIG (reference sequence). The CDR3 DNA is TGTGCCTGGACGGACAGGGGTCCGACTGAAGCTTTCTTT. This gives the protein CAWTDRGPTEAFF.

This clone was detected only a few times. The rearrangement uses TRBV6-1 and TRBJ1-2; D unclear. From germline, CDR1 is MNHNS and CDR2 SASEGT. The V and J ends lost 3 bases and 6 bases respectively, with 17 bases between them. The CDR3 sequence is 15 residues long. CDR3 in DNA: TGTGCCAGCAGTGAGGTGCGGGCCCTAGTGGATGGCTACACCTTC. It yields the protein CASSEVRALVDGYTF.

In its sample, this clone was seen once. The chain has TRBV11-2 and TRBJ1-5; maybe TRBD1 (5 bases). Trimming pared 0 bases from V and 5 bases from J, leaving 17 bases between. Looked up from germline, CDR1 is SGHAT and CDR2 is FQNNGV. This CDR3 has 17 residues. The CDR3 coding sequence is TGTGCCAGCAGCTTAGAGGGGGTCGAAGGCTCTTATCAGCCCCAGCATTTT. Translating it yields CASSLEGVEGSYQPQHF.

The chain links TRBV4-3 to TRBJ2-7, with 10 bases identical to TRBD1. The CDR3 length is 18 residues. Germline V gives CDR1 LGHNA, CDR2 YSLEER. The V segment lost 1 base and the J segment 2 bases; nucleotides outside the gene matches: 11. The CDR3 protein is CASSQVSWLGTGAYEQYF. The CDR3 DNA reads TGCGCCAGCAGCCAAGTTTCTTGGTTAGGGACAGGGGCCTACGAGCAGTACTTC.

V and J are TRBV29-1 and TRBJ2-1; 7 bases agree with TRBD2. Per the germline V gene, CDR1 is SQVTM and CDR2 is ANQGSEA. The CDR3 covers 18 residues. J was trimmed by 0 bases and V by 3 bases; bases with no gene match: 14. CDR3 region: CSVEGLAEAPSSYNEQFF. The CDR3 DNA follows: TGCAGCGTTGAGGGCCTAGCGGAGGCCCCGAGCTCCTACAATGAGCAGTTCTTC.

The chain employs TRBV19 and TRBJ2-7, with 8 bases matching TRBD2. This CDR3 is built from 13 residues. Germline V gene sequence: CDR1 LNHDA, CDR2 SQIVND (reference sequence). The trim removed 3 bases at V and 6 bases at J, leaving 4 bases unmatched. This CDR3 is CASSITSGAEQYF. The CDR3 DNA reads as TGTGCCAGTAGTATTACTAGCGGAGCCGAGCAGTACTTC.

The V gene is TRBV30, the J gene TRBJ2-7, with D tentatively TRBD2 (5 bases). The CDR3 spans 16 residues. Germline loops: CDR1 GTSNPN, CDR2 SVGIG (reference sequence). Trimming stripped 2 bases from V and 0 bases from J, with 17 bases between. The CDR3 nucleotides are TGTGCCTGGAGTCCCGGGTCGGGGAGCAACTCCTACGAGCAGTACTTC. It is translated as CAWSPGSGSNSYEQYF.

The V gene is TRBV19, the J gene TRBJ2-1; D perhaps matches TRBD1 (5 bases). Germline CDR1 reads LNHDA; CDR2 reads SQIVND (reference sequence). The CDR3 extends over 15 amino acids. Deletions cut 5 bases from V and 0 bases from J, with 11 bases between. The CDR3: CASSPQGNSYNEQFF. The CDR3 DNA follows: TGTGCCAGTAGTCCTCAGGGAAACTCCTACAATGAGCAGTTCTTC.

Regarding this clone: At the DNA level, this CDR3 is encoded by other sequences in the same sample as well. The chain employs TRBV6-5 and TRBJ2-7, with D possibly being TRBD2 (6 bases). CDR3 length: 12 amino acids. Germline V gives CDR1 MNHEY, CDR2 SVGAGI. V was pared by 5 bases and J by 4 bases, with 9 bases between. The CDR3 DNA is TGTGCCAGCAGTCCCGGGACTTACGAGCAGTACTTC. Translating gives CASSPGTYEQYF.

The rearrangement uses TRBV29-1 and TRBJ1-1; no clear D gene. This CDR3 has 11 residues. Germline V lookup: CDR1 SQVTM, CDR2 ANQGSEA. Trimming shortened V by 3 bases and J by 4 bases, and 6 bases separated the two germline ends. The CDR3 here is CSVDFGTEAFF. The DNA for the CDR3 is TGCAGCGTTGATTTCGGCACTGAAGCTTTCTTT.

A single count supports this clone. The chain has TRBV7-9 and TRBJ1-6; no definite D call. The V end was cut by 5 bases, the J end by 4 bases, with 9 bases between. Per the germline V gene, CDR1 is SEHNR and CDR2 is FQNEAQ (reference sequence). The CDR3 is 14 amino acids. This CDR3 reads CASSPSPYNSPLHF. DNA of the CDR3: TGTGCCAGCAGCCCGTCACCATATAATTCACCCCTCCACTTT.

V is TRBV4-1 and J is TRBJ1-5, with unresolved D. Trimming removed 0 bases from V and 4 bases from J, with 16 bases in between. Germline CDR1 reads MGHRA; CDR2 reads YSYEKL. The CDR3 contains 17 residues. The CDR3 region has the DNA TGCGCCAGCAGCCAAGATGTTCCAGCTCGGGATAATCAGCCCCAGCATTTT. Protein: CASSQDVPARDNQPQHF.

This chain uses TRBV5-4 with TRBJ2-7; TRBD2 aligns across 10 bases. CDR3 length: 15 residues. CDR1 is SGHNT and CDR2 is YYREEE in the germline V gene (reference sequence). V lost 2 bases and J lost 3; bases outside the gene matches: 5. The CDR3 DNA reads TGTGCCAGCAGCTTAGGACTAGCGGCCTACTACGAGCAGTACTTC. Encoded protein: CASSLGLAAYYEQYF. Full variable domain (remainder filled in from reference TRBV5-4 and TRBJ2-7): ETGVTQSPTHLIKTRGQQVTLRCSSQSGHNTVSWYQQALGQGPQFIFQYYREEENGRGNFPPRFSGLQFPNYSSELNVNALELDDSALYLCASSLGLAAYYEQYFGPGTRLTVT.

There are a few counts of this clone. The DNA for the CDR3 is TGTGCCAGCAGTATCGGACAGGGATGGCTCGCCGGGGAGCTGTTTTTT. It yields the protein CASSIGQGWLAGELFF. V usage is TRBV27 and J usage is TRBJ2-2, with 8 bases lining up with TRBD1. This CDR3 spans 16 amino acids. The germline CDR1 and CDR2 sequences are MNHEY and SMNVEV (reference sequence). Trimming removed 5 bases from V and 6 bases from J; junction bases left unmatched: 11.

The V and J genes are TRBV7-2 and TRBJ1-1; unclear D gene. The CDR3 sequence is 12 residues long. V shed 0 bases and J shed 7 bases, with 6 bases lying between them. From germline, CDR1 is SGHTA and CDR2 FQGNSA. The CDR3 nucleotides read TGTGCCAGCAGCTTAGCGGGCGGTGAAGCTTTCTTT. Translating gives CASSLAGGEAFF.

The rearrangement uses TRBV27 and TRBJ2-3; a weak D match, TRBD2 (5 bases). CDR3 length equals 16 residues. The ends were cut back, 2 bases at V and 7 bases at J, with 19 bases in the middle. Germline CDR1 and CDR2: MNHEY and SMNVEV (reference sequence). CDR3 in amino acids: CASSLREGSERNTQYF. The CDR3 coding sequence is TGTGCCAGCAGTTTACGGGAAGGGAGTGAGAGGAATACGCAGTATTTT.